This T cell receptor (beta chain) was recovered during a study of T cell responses to AZD1222 COVID-19 vaccine. Assay used: immunoSEQ multiplex PCR; TCRdb lists only in-frame clones, some missing. Of 130,000 to 150,000 clones in the sample, 91% were seen once. The germline CDR1 and CDR2 sequences are LNHDA and SQIVND (reference sequence). The germline V and J ends were trimmed by 7 bases and 2 bases, with 16 bases remaining between them. The CDR3 contains 15 residues. The J gene is TRBJ2-3, the V gene TRBV19; D is ambiguous. Sequenced material: peripheral blood, taken on day 0 of AZD1222 vaccination. This sequence originates from an adult in good health. The CDR3 spells CASKSVREYTDTQYF. DNA of the CDR3: TGTGCCAGTAAGAGTGTGAGAGAATACACAGATACGCAGTATTTT.